The T cell receptor (beta chain) described here comes from a study of blood T cell repertoires in COVID-19. Looking at the study overall: T cells, B-cell-depleted T cells, or PBMCs supplied cDNA or gDNA.

In the original processing: Amplification from reference gene primers served as the basis for estimated nucleated cell counts. The protocol was immunoSEQ multiplex PCR, while the TCRdb copy is restricted to in-frame clones and leaves out a portion. V, J and clone size reflect that table, while D and trimming were determined from the DNA. This sample has some 390,000 clones, with roughly 90% found just once. This clone was seen once. The specimen sequenced was peripheral blood. The receptor was isolated from a woman aged 40-49 years with COVID-19, enrolled during active disease.

CDR3 region: CASSVIQGEAFF. The CDR3 nucleotides are TGTGCCAGCAGCGTTATACAGGGTGAAGCTTTCTTT. The J gene is TRBJ1-1, the V gene TRBV3-1 (or the pseudogene TRBV3-2), with D possibly being TRBD1 (6 bases). CDR1 and CDR2 (germline): LGHDT, YNNKEL (reference sequence). The CDR3 contains 12 residues. With 5 bases removed from V and 7 bases from J, the gap between germline ends came to 11 bases.